In this sample, the clone carrying this TCR beta chain turned up a few times. The antigen remains undetermined. The sample originates from a study of vaccination and CD4 T cells after COVID-19. Germline assignment: CDR1 MNHNS and CDR2 SASEGT. This CDR3 is 13 amino acids long. V was shortened by 6 bases and J by 8 bases, with 16 bases between the two germline ends. Researchers used the Oncomine TCR Beta short-read assay to sequence DNA from cultured CD4+ T cells. From the PCR reads, TCRdb called clonotypes with MiXCR, one entry per CDR3 protein. The table records tens of thousands of distinct CDR3 sequences, 42% of them present only once. As for time point: late sampling 161 to 241 days after vaccination in a few convalescent patients. The sample's treatment: roughly ten-day PBMC culture with coronavirus spike peptide pools or control peptides (ViraFEST assay). Expanded clonotypes were found by TCR sequencing after peptide-pool stimulation (ViraFEST).

Here the sequenced sample was CD4+ T cells from blood, cultured in vitro, taken about 7 months after SARS-CoV-2 vaccination. This receptor was obtained from a human donor who had recovered from COVID-19. The V call is TRBV6-1, the J call TRBJ2-5; perhaps D is TRBD1 or TRBD2 (6 bases each). CDR3 protein: CASRKEGVPTQYF. The CDR3 DNA is TGTGCCAGCAGGAAGGAGGGGGTACCAACCCAGTACTTC.